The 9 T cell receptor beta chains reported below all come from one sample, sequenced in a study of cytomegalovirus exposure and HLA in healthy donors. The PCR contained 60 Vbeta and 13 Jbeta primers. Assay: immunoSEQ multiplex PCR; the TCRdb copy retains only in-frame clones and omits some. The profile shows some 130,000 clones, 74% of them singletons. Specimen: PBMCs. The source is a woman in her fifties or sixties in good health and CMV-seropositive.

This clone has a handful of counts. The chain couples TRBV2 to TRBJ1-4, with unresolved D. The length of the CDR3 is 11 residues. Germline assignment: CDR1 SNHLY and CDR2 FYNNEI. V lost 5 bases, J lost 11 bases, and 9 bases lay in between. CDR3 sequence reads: CASSPSGKLFF. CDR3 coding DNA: TGTGCCAGCAGTCCCAGCGGGAAACTGTTTTTT.

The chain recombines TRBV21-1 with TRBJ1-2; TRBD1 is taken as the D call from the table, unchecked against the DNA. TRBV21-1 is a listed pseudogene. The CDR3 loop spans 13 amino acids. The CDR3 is CASIVDRNYGYTF. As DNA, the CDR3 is TGTGCCAGCATTGTGGACAGAAACTATGGCTACACCTTC.

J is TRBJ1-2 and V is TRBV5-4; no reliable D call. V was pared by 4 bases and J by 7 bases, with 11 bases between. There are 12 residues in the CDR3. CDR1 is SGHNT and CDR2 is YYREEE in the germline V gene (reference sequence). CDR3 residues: CASSQNSGGYTF. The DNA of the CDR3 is TGTGCCAGCAGCCAAAATTCAGGTGGCTACACCTTC.

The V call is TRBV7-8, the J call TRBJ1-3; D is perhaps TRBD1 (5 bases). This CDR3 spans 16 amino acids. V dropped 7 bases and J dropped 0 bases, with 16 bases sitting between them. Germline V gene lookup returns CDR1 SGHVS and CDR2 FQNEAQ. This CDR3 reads CASTRQWTSSGNTIYF. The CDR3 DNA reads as TGTGCCAGCACCAGACAGTGGACCTCCTCTGGAAACACCATATATTTT.

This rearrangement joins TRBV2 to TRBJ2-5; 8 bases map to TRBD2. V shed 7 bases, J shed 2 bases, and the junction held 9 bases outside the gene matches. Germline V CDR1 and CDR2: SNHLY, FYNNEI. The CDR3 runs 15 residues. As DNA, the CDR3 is TGTGCCAGCACCCGGGAGGGAACTCTTCAAGAGACCCAGTACTTC. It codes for CASTREGTLQETQYF.

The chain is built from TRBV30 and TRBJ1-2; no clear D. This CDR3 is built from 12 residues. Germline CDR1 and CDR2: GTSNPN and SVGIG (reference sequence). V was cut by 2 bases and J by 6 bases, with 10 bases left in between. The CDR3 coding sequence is TGTGCCTGGAGTCCCCAGTTTGATGGCTACACCTTC. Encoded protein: CAWSPQFDGYTF. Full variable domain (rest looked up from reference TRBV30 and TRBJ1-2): SQTIHQWPATLVQPVGSPLSLECTVEGTSNPNLYWYRQAAGRGLQLLFYSVGIGQISSEVPQNLSASRPQDRQFILSSKKLLLSDSGFYLCAWSPQFDGYTFGSGTRLTVV.

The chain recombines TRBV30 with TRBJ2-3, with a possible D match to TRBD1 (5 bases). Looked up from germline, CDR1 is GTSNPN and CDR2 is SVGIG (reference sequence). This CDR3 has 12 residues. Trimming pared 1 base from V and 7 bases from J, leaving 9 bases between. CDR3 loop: CAWSEGPYTQYF. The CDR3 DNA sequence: TGTGCCTGGAGTGAGGGGCCTTATACGCAGTATTTT. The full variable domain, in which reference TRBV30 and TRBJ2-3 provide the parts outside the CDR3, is SQTIHQWPATLVQPVGSPLSLECTVEGTSNPNLYWYRQAAGRGLQLLFYSVGIGQISSEVPQNLSASRPQDRQFILSSKKLLLSDSGFYLCAWSEGPYTQYFGPGTRLTVL.

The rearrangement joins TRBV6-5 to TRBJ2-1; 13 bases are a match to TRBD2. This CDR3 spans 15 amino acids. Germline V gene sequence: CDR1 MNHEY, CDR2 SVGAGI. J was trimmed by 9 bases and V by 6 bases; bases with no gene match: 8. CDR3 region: CASRGRLAGGGEQFF. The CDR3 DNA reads TGTGCCAGCAGGGGACGACTAGCGGGGGGCGGTGAGCAGTTCTTC.

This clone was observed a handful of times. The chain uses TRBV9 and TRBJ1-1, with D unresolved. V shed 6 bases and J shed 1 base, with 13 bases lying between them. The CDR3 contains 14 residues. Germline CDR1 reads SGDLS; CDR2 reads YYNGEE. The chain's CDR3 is CASTRTSRNTEAFF. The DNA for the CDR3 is TGTGCCAGCACGAGAACTTCTCGGAACACTGAAGCTTTCTTT.